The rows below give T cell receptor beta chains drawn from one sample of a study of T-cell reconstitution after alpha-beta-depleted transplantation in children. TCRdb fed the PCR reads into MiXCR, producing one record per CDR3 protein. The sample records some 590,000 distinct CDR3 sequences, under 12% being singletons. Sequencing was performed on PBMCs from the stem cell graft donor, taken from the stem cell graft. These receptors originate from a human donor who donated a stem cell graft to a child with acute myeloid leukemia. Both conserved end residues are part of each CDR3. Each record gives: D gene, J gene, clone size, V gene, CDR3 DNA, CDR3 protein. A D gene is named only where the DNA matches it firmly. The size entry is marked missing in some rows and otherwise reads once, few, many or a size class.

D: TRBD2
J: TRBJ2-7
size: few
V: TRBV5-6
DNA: TGTGCCAGCAGCTTGGGGGAACTCCGACTAGCGGGAAATGAGCAGTACTTC
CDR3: CASSLGELRLAGNEQYF

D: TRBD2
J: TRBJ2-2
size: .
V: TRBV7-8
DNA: TGTGCCAGCAGCTTAGGCGGTAGCGGGATCACCGGGGAGCTGTTTTTT
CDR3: CASSLGGSGITGELFF

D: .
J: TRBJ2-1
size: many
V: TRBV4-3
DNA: TGCGCCAGCAGCCAAGTGGGGTGGGATGAGCAGTTCTTC
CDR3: CASSQVGWDEQFF

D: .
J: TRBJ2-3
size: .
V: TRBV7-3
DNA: TGTGCCAGCAGCTTTGGGACTTCCTTAGATACGCAGTATTTT
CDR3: CASSFGTSLDTQYF

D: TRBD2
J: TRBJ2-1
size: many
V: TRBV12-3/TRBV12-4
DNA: TGTGCCAGCAGATATACTAGCGGGAGCGCCTACAATGAGCAGTTCTTC
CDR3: CASRYTSGSAYNEQFF

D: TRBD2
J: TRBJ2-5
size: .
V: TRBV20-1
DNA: TGCAGTGCTAGATCTACTAGCGGGGCGACGGGCTCGCAAGAGACCCAGTACTTC
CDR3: CSARSTSGATGSQETQYF

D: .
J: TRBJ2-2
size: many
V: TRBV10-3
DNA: TGTGCCATCAGTCCGACAGCGCACACCGGGGAGCTGTTTTTT
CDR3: CAISPTAHTGELFF

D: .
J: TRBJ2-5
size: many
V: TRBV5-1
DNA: TGCGCCAGCTCCGGGGGCGGGATCCCACAAGAGACCCAGTACTTC
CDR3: CASSGGGIPQETQYF

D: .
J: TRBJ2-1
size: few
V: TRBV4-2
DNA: TGTGCCAGCAGCCTTGAGGAGACCTGGAATGAGCAGTTCTTC
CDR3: CASSLEETWNEQFF

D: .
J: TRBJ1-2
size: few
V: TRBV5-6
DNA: TGTGCCAGCAGGTCTGAGGATGGCTACACCTTC
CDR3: CASRSEDGYTF

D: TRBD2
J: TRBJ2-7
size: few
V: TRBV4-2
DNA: TGTGCCAGCAGCCAAGATCAGCCTAGCGGGATAGTCAACGAGCAGTACTTC
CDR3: CASSQDQPSGIVNEQYF

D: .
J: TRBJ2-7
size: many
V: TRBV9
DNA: TGTGCCAGCAGCGCCGGGGGAGCGGTGGGCTCCTACGAGCAGTACTTC
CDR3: CASSAGGAVGSYEQYF

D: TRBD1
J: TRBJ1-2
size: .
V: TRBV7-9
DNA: TGTGCCAGCAGCTTACAGGGGGCCGGCAATGGCTACACCTTC
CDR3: CASSLQGAGNGYTF

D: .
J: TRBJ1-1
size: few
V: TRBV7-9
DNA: TGTGCCAGCAGCTTAGTAGGGGGTTTGGACACTGAAGCTTTCTTT
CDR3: CASSLVGGLDTEAFF

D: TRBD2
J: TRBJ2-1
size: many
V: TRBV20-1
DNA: TGCAGCCTGTACGGGGGGAGGGGCAATGAGCAGTTCTTC
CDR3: CSLYGGRGNEQFF

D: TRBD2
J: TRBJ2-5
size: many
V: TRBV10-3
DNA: TGTGCCATCAGTGAAGGGACTAGCGGGAGTTGGCAAGAGACCCAGTACTTC
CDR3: CAISEGTSGSWQETQYF

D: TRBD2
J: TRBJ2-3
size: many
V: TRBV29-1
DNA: TGCAGTCCGGGACTAGGGCCAGATACGCAGTATTTT
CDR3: CSPGLGPDTQYF

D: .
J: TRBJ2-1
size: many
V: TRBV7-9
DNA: TGTGCCAGCTTGATGTACAATGAGCAGTTCTTC
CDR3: CASLMYNEQFF

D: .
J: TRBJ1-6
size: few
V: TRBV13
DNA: TGTGCCAGCAGCCCTGGGACGGTCCTCCACTTT
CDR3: CASSPGTVLHF

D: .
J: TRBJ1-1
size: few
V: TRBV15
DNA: TGTGCCACCAGCAGAGATCGGAGGGAGAACACTGAAGCTTTCTTT
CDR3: CATSRDRRENTEAFF

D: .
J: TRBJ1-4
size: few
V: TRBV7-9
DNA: TGTGCCAGCAGCTCCGGGACGATGGAAGAAAAACTGTTTTTT
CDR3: CASSSGTMEEKLFF

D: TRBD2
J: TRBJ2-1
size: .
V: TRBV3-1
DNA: TGTGCCAGCAGCCCACTAGCGGGAGGCTACAATAAGCAGTTCTTC
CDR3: CASSPLAGGYNKQFF

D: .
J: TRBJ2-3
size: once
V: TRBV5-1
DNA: TGCGCCAGCAGCTTCGACCGAGCAGGGGCTACGCAGTATTTT
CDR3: CASSFDRAGATQYF

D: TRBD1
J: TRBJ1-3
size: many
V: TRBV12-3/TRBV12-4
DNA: TGTGCCAGCAGACGGGACAGATCCTCTGGAAACACCATATATTTT
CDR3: CASRRDRSSGNTIYF

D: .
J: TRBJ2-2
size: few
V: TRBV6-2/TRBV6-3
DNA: TGTGCCAGCAGTTCCGAGAACACCGGGGAGCTGTTTTTT
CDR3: CASSSENTGELFF

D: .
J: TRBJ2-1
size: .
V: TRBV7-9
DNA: TGTGCCAGCAGCACGGGACACTCCCACAATGAGCAGTTCTTC
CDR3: CASSTGHSHNEQFF

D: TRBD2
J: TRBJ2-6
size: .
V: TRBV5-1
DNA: TGCGCCAGCAGCTTAGCGGGATTGGGAAACGTCCTGACTTTC
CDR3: CASSLAGLGNVLTF

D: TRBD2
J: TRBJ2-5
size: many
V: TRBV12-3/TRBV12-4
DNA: TGTGCCAGCAGGGCTAGCGGGAACCGACAAGAGACCCAGTACTTC
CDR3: CASRASGNRQETQYF

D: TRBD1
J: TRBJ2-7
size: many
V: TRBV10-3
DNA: TGTGCCATCAGTGACAGGGGGCTATTCGAGCAGTACTTC
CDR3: CAISDRGLFEQYF

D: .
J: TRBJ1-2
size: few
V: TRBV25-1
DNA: TGTGCCAGCAGTGAAGGGGGGGTTCCTTATGGCTACACCTTC
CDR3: CASSEGGVPYGYTF

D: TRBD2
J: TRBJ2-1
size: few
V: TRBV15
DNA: TGTGCCACCAGCACCCGGACTAGCGGAAATCTAAATGAGCAGTTCTTC
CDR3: CATSTRTSGNLNEQFF

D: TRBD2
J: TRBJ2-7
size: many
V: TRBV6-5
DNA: TGTGCCAGCAGTTACTCGATCGGGGGGCGGGAGGGCCTCTACGAGCAGTACTTC
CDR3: CASSYSIGGREGLYEQYF

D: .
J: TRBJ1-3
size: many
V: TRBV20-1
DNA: TGCAGTGCTATCGGACCAGTTCGAGTTCCATATTTT
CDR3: CSAIGPVRVPYF

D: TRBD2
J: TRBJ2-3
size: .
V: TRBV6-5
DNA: TGTGCCAGCAGTTCCATGCAACCGGGACTAGCGGGCCTGTCAGATACGCAGTATTTT
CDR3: CASSSMQPGLAGLSDTQYF

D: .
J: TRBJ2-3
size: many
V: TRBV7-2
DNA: TGTGCCAGCAGCTTACTGGGACGAATCGGCCTAGATACGCAGTATTTT
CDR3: CASSLLGRIGLDTQYF